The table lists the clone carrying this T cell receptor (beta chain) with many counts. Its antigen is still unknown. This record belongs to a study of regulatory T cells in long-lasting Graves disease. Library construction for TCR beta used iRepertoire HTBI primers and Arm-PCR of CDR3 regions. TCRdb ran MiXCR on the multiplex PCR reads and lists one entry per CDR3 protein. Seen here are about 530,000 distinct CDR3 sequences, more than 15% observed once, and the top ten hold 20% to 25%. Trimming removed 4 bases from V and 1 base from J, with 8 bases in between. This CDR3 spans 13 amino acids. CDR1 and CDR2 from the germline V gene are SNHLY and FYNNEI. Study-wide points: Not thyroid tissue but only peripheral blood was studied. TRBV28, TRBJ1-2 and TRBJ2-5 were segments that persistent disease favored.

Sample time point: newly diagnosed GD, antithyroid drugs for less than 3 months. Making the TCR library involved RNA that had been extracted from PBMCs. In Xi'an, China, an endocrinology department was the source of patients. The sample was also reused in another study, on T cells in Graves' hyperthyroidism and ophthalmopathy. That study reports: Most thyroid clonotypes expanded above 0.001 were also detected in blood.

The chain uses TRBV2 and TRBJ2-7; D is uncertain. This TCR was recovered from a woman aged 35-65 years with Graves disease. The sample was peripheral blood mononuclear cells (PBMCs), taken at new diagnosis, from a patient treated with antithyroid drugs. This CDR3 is CASSVGLSYEQYF. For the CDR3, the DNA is TGTGCCAGCAGTGTCGGTCTATCCTACGAGCAGTACTTC.